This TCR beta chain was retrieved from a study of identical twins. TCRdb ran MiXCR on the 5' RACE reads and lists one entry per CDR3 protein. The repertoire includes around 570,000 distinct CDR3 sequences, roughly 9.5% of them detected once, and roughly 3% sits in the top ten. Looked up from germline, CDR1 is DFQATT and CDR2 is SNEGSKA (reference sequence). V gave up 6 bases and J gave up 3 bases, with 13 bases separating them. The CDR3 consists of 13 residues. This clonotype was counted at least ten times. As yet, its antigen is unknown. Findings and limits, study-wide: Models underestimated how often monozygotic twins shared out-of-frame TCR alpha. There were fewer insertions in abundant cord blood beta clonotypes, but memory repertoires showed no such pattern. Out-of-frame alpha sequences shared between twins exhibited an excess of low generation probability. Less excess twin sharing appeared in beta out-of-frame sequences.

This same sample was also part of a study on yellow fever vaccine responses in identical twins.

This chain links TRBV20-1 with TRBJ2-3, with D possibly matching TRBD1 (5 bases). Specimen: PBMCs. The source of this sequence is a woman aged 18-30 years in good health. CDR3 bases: TGCAGTGCAGCCCGGCCAGGGACAGATACGCAGTATTTT. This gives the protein CSAARPGTDTQYF.